The rows below give T cell receptor beta chains drawn from one sample of a study of blood T cell repertoires in COVID-19. The assay was immunoSEQ multiplex PCR, and TCRdb's table has in-frame clones only and misses some. The sample has 95,000 to 110,000 clones, about nine tenths seen once. Source material: peripheral blood. The receptor set was obtained from an elderly woman in a cohort sampled during active COVID-19. Each CDR3 is given with its conserved first and last residue. Fields, in order: J gene, V gene, clone size, D gene, CDR3 DNA, CDR3 protein. D genes are given only for firm matches. The listing skips clone size in some rows; elsewhere it reads once, few, many or a size class.

J gene: TRBJ2-7
V gene: TRBV7-6
clone size: -
D gene: -
CDR3 DNA: TGTGCCAGCAGCGCTGCCGGGGTGGACGAGCAGTACTTC
CDR3 protein: CASSAAGVDEQYF

J gene: TRBJ1-6
V gene: TRBV5-1
clone size: -
D gene: -
CDR3 DNA: TGCGCCAGCAGCTTGGGCGAGTTAACGCCCCTCCACTTT
CDR3 protein: CASSLGELTPLHF

J gene: TRBJ2-1
V gene: TRBV19
clone size: -
D gene: -
CDR3 DNA: TGTGCCAGTAATTTCGGATTGGGAAAGCGGGAGCAGTTCTTC
CDR3 protein: CASNFGLGKREQFF

J gene: TRBJ2-1
V gene: TRBV11-2
clone size: -
D gene: -
CDR3 DNA: TGTGCCAGCAGCGGGACACAGGTGAACAATGAGCAGTTCTTC
CDR3 protein: CASSGTQVNNEQFF

J gene: TRBJ2-1
V gene: TRBV10-3
clone size: -
D gene: -
CDR3 DNA: TGTGCCATCAGTGGGACTGGCTCCTACAATGAGCAGTTCTTC
CDR3 protein: CAISGTGSYNEQFF

J gene: TRBJ1-1
V gene: TRBV5-1
clone size: -
D gene: TRBD1
CDR3 DNA: TGCGCCAGCAGCTTGGACAGGGGGGCGAACACTGAAGCTTTCTTT
CDR3 protein: CASSLDRGANTEAFF

J gene: TRBJ2-2
V gene: TRBV29-1
clone size: -
D gene: TRBD2
CDR3 DNA: TGCAGCGTTGTGGGGGTTGGGGGAGGGTTCACCGGGGAGCTGTTTTTT
CDR3 protein: CSVVGVGGGFTGELFF

J gene: TRBJ1-4
V gene: TRBV6-5
clone size: -
D gene: TRBD1
CDR3 DNA: TGTGCCACATCCGGGACAGGAGAAAAACTGTTTTTT
CDR3 protein: CATSGTGEKLFF

J gene: TRBJ1-5
V gene: TRBV10-2
clone size: few
D gene: -
CDR3 DNA: TGCGCCAGCAGTGAGCTAGTCGATAGCAATCAGCCCCAGCATTTT
CDR3 protein: CASSELVDSNQPQHF

J gene: TRBJ2-1
V gene: TRBV19
clone size: -
D gene: TRBD2
CDR3 DNA: TGTGCCAGTAGTGCACTAGCGGGGGGCTACAATGAGCAGTTCTTC
CDR3 protein: CASSALAGGYNEQFF

J gene: TRBJ2-7
V gene: TRBV29-1
clone size: -
D gene: -
CDR3 DNA: TGCAGCGTTCTCGAGTCCTACGAGCAGTACTTC
CDR3 protein: CSVLESYEQYF

J gene: TRBJ2-1
V gene: TRBV24-1
clone size: -
D gene: -
CDR3 DNA: TGTGCCACCAGTAGTGCCAACGGGGAAAATGAGCAGTTCTTC
CDR3 protein: CATSSANGENEQFF

J gene: TRBJ1-3
V gene: TRBV2
clone size: -
D gene: -
CDR3 DNA: TGTGCCAGCAGTGGCCTCACAAGGAGTTCTGGAAACACCATATATTTT
CDR3 protein: CASSGLTRSSGNTIYF

J gene: TRBJ1-2
V gene: TRBV18
clone size: -
D gene: -
CDR3 DNA: TGTGCCAGCTCAAGACAGAACTATGGCTACACCTTC
CDR3 protein: CASSRQNYGYTF

J gene: TRBJ2-1
V gene: TRBV19
clone size: -
D gene: -
CDR3 DNA: TGTGCCAGTAGTTCCCAGGGGGGAAACCACAATGAGCAGTTCTTC
CDR3 protein: CASSSQGGNHNEQFF

J gene: TRBJ2-1
V gene: TRBV5-1
clone size: -
D gene: -
CDR3 DNA: TGCGCCAGCAGCTCGACGGTCCTAGACAATGAGCAGTTCTTC
CDR3 protein: CASSSTVLDNEQFF

J gene: TRBJ1-2
V gene: TRBV4-1
clone size: -
D gene: TRBD1
CDR3 DNA: TGCGCCAGCAATTCGGGACAGGGTTGGGGTGGCTACACCTTC
CDR3 protein: CASNSGQGWGGYTF

J gene: TRBJ1-1
V gene: TRBV20-1
clone size: -
D gene: -
CDR3 DNA: TGCAGTGCTGACTTCGGGGAAGCTTTCTTT
CDR3 protein: CSADFGEAFF

J gene: TRBJ2-3
V gene: TRBV6-5
clone size: -
D gene: TRBD1
CDR3 DNA: TGTGCCACCCAGCCAGGGGGATACACAGATACGCAGTATTTT
CDR3 protein: CATQPGGYTDTQYF

J gene: TRBJ2-1
V gene: TRBV28
clone size: -
D gene: TRBD2
CDR3 DNA: TGTGCCAGTAGTCCGGGACTAGCGGGAAGCAATGAGCAGTTCTTC
CDR3 protein: CASSPGLAGSNEQFF

J gene: TRBJ1-2
V gene: TRBV6-5
clone size: -
D gene: -
CDR3 DNA: TGTGCCAGCAGTTACGACTTTGGGGGCACGGTCTATGGCTACACCTTC
CDR3 protein: CASSYDFGGTVYGYTF

J gene: TRBJ1-3
V gene: TRBV27
clone size: few
D gene: -
CDR3 DNA: TGTGCCAGCAGTTTAGCGGGGGCCTCTGGAAACACCATATATTTT
CDR3 protein: CASSLAGASGNTIYF

J gene: TRBJ1-5
V gene: TRBV10-3
clone size: -
D gene: -
CDR3 DNA: TGTGCCTCTAGGGAGGGAGTTAGCAATCAACCCCAGCATTTT
CDR3 protein: CASREGVSNQPQHF

J gene: TRBJ2-7
V gene: TRBV5-1
clone size: once
D gene: TRBD2
CDR3 DNA: TGCGCCAGCAGCCTAACTAGCGGGAGCCTTCCCTACGAGCAGTACTTC
CDR3 protein: CASSLTSGSLPYEQYF

J gene: TRBJ2-1
V gene: TRBV6-6
clone size: -
D gene: TRBD1
CDR3 DNA: TGTGCCAGCACCACACAGGGGAATGAGCAGTTCTTC
CDR3 protein: CASTTQGNEQFF

J gene: TRBJ1-3
V gene: TRBV4-1
clone size: few
D gene: TRBD1
CDR3 DNA: TGCGCCAGCAGCCCGGGACAGACGACTGGAAACACCATATATTTT
CDR3 protein: CASSPGQTTGNTIYF

J gene: TRBJ2-3
V gene: TRBV19
clone size: -
D gene: TRBD2
CDR3 DNA: TGTGCCAGTAGTATAATTAGCGGGGGCAAAAACCAAGGAGATACGCAGTATTTT
CDR3 protein: CASSIISGGKNQGDTQYF

J gene: TRBJ2-3
V gene: TRBV6-5
clone size: -
D gene: TRBD2
CDR3 DNA: TGTGCCAGCAGTTACTTGGCTAGCGGGATGGCAGATACGCAGTATTTT
CDR3 protein: CASSYLASGMADTQYF

J gene: TRBJ2-5
V gene: TRBV19
clone size: -
D gene: -
CDR3 DNA: TGTGCCAGTAGTATCCATGAGACCCAGTACTTC
CDR3 protein: CASSIHETQYF

J gene: TRBJ1-1
V gene: TRBV18
clone size: -
D gene: TRBD1
CDR3 DNA: TGTGCCAGCTCACCACCGGGACAGGGTGGGTTTGCTGAAGCTTTCTTT
CDR3 protein: CASSPPGQGGFAEAFF

J gene: TRBJ2-2
V gene: TRBV6-5
clone size: -
D gene: -
CDR3 DNA: TGTGCCAGCACCAGGGAGGTCACCGGGGAGCTGTTTTTT
CDR3 protein: CASTREVTGELFF

J gene: TRBJ2-1
V gene: TRBV28
clone size: -
D gene: -
CDR3 DNA: TGTGCCAGTCACTCCGGGACATCGGTGGGCAATGAGCAGTTCTTC
CDR3 protein: CASHSGTSVGNEQFF

J gene: TRBJ1-2
V gene: TRBV6-6
clone size: -
D gene: TRBD1
CDR3 DNA: TGTGCCAGCAGTTCCTTGACAGGGGTGTATGGCTACACCTTC
CDR3 protein: CASSSLTGVYGYTF

J gene: TRBJ2-3
V gene: TRBV5-1
clone size: -
D gene: -
CDR3 DNA: TGCGCCAGCAGCTGGGGGGCAGGGGGAAGGTTAGATACGCAGTATTTT
CDR3 protein: CASSWGAGGRLDTQYF

J gene: TRBJ1-2
V gene: TRBV7-3
clone size: once
D gene: -
CDR3 DNA: TGTGCCAGCAGCTACGGGGGAGGCTATGGCTACACCTTC
CDR3 protein: CASSYGGGYGYTF

J gene: TRBJ2-7
V gene: TRBV18
clone size: -
D gene: -
CDR3 DNA: TGTGCCAGCTCACCCCAGGGGGGCCCTATCTCCTACGAGCAGTACTTC
CDR3 protein: CASSPQGGPISYEQYF

J gene: TRBJ1-1
V gene: TRBV7-9
clone size: -
D gene: TRBD1
CDR3 DNA: TGTGCCAGCAGCTTCCCGGGACAGATATACACTGAAGCTTTCTTT
CDR3 protein: CASSFPGQIYTEAFF

J gene: TRBJ2-1
V gene: TRBV6-5
clone size: few
D gene: -
CDR3 DNA: TGTGCCAGCAGTTTTAGAAACAATGAGCAGTTCTTC
CDR3 protein: CASSFRNNEQFF

J gene: TRBJ1-2
V gene: TRBV5-4
clone size: -
D gene: -
CDR3 DNA: TGTGCCAGCAGCTTGCAGGGAGGGTATGGCTACACCTTC
CDR3 protein: CASSLQGGYGYTF

J gene: TRBJ2-1
V gene: TRBV13
clone size: -
D gene: -
CDR3 DNA: TGTGCCAGCAGCTTAGTCGAGTACTCCAGACAAAGGGGAAACAATGAGCAGTTCTTC
CDR3 protein: CASSLVEYSRQRGNNEQFF

J gene: TRBJ2-3
V gene: TRBV7-9
clone size: -
D gene: TRBD2
CDR3 DNA: TGTGCCAGCAGCCTTACTAGCGGAACCACAGATACGCAGTATTTT
CDR3 protein: CASSLTSGTTDTQYF

J gene: TRBJ2-5
V gene: TRBV9
clone size: -
D gene: TRBD2
CDR3 DNA: TGTGCCAGCAGCGCCCGGACTAGCGGGGGGAAGGAGACCCAGTACTTC
CDR3 protein: CASSARTSGGKETQYF

J gene: TRBJ1-5
V gene: TRBV3-1/TRBV3-2
clone size: -
D gene: -
CDR3 DNA: TGTGCCAGCAGCCCCGGGGGAGATAGCAATCAGCCCCAGCATTTT
CDR3 protein: CASSPGGDSNQPQHF

J gene: TRBJ2-1
V gene: TRBV5-4
clone size: -
D gene: TRBD2
CDR3 DNA: TGTGCCAGCAGCGCCCAACTAGCGTCCTACAATGAGCAGTTCTTC
CDR3 protein: CASSAQLASYNEQFF

J gene: TRBJ1-1
V gene: TRBV11-2
clone size: -
D gene: -
CDR3 DNA: TGTGCCAGCAGTGGGGGCCGGAACACTGAAGCTTTCTTT
CDR3 protein: CASSGGRNTEAFF

J gene: TRBJ1-1
V gene: TRBV6-1
clone size: -
D gene: -
CDR3 DNA: TGTGCCAGCAGTGAAAGCCGAAACACTGAAGCTTTCTTT
CDR3 protein: CASSESRNTEAFF

J gene: TRBJ2-2
V gene: TRBV9
clone size: -
D gene: -
CDR3 DNA: TGTGCCAGCAGTGAGACAGTAAACACCGGGGAGCTGTTTTTT
CDR3 protein: CASSETVNTGELFF

J gene: TRBJ1-1
V gene: TRBV7-8
clone size: -
D gene: TRBD1
CDR3 DNA: TGTGCCAGCAGCTTACCAGGGGGCAACACTGAAGCTTTCTTT
CDR3 protein: CASSLPGGNTEAFF

J gene: TRBJ2-3
V gene: TRBV9
clone size: -
D gene: -
CDR3 DNA: TGTGCCAGCAGCGGGCGGACAGACCCCACAGATACGCAGTATTTT
CDR3 protein: CASSGRTDPTDTQYF

J gene: TRBJ2-3
V gene: TRBV5-1
clone size: -
D gene: -
CDR3 DNA: TGCGCCAGCAGCTTGGGGGACTCCACAGATACGCAGTATTTT
CDR3 protein: CASSLGDSTDTQYF